These 29 T cell receptor beta chains were sequenced from one sample in a study of identical twins. TCRdb recomputed calls from the 5' RACE reads with MiXCR, one row per CDR3 protein. This sample has around 530,000 distinct CDR3 sequences, with roughly 15% found just once. The sample was also reused in another study, on yellow fever vaccine responses in identical twins.

What was sequenced was CD4+ T cells sorted from blood. These receptors were collected from a woman between 18 and 30 years old in good health.

This clonotype was counted a few times. The gene calls are TRBV20-1 and TRBJ2-1, with TRBD2 as a possible D gene (5 bases). Trimming shortened V by 7 bases and J by 3 bases, and 16 bases separated the two germline ends. This CDR3 has 14 residues. Germline loops: CDR1 DFQATT, CDR2 SNEGSKA (reference sequence). The CDR3 coding sequence is TGCAGTGTGGCCCTTAGTCGGGGCTACAATGAGCAGTTCTTC. Protein sequence: CSVALSRGYNEQFF.

This clonotype occurred many times. This sequence joins TRBV6-1 and TRBJ2-1; D ambiguous. V lost 7 bases to trimming and J lost 1 base, with 14 bases between them. The CDR3 spans 15 residues. Germline lookup yields CDR1 MNHNS and CDR2 SASEGT. The CDR3 loop reads CASTSRLGSYNEQFF. The CDR3 DNA reads TGTGCCAGCACCTCCCGTCTAGGGTCCTACAATGAGCAGTTCTTC.

The chain recombines TRBV6-1 with TRBJ2-6; D is ambiguous. Germline V gene lookup returns CDR1 MNHNS and CDR2 SASEGT. The CDR3 totals 15 residues. Trimming stripped 3 bases from V and 3 bases from J, with 9 bases between. The CDR3 reads CASSEWTGGANVLTF. Here the CDR3 DNA reads TGTGCCAGCAGTGAGTGGACGGGTGGGGCCAACGTCCTGACTTTC.

CDR3 bases: TGCGCCAGCACCCCCGTCGGGGGAGGGACTATAATGAAGCAGTTCTTC. It encodes CASTPVGGGTIMKQFF. The chain joins TRBV5-1 to TRBJ2-1; 7 positions match TRBD2. The CDR3 totals 16 residues. The V segment lost 6 bases and the J segment 11 bases; nucleotides outside the gene matches: 20. From germline, CDR1 is SGHRS and CDR2 YFSETQ.

The chain links TRBV14 to TRBJ2-1; D not certain. Germline CDR1 is SGHDN and CDR2 is FVKESK. V lost 0 bases to trimming and J lost 0 bases, with 6 bases between them. This CDR3 spans 15 amino acids. DNA for the CDR3: TGTGCCAGCAGCCAAGATAGGTACTCCTACAATGAGCAGTTCTTC. This gives the protein CASSQDRYSYNEQFF.

This clonotype was counted between two and nine times. The chain recombines TRBV14 with TRBJ1-1; a possible D gene is TRBD1 (5 bases). V was trimmed by 3 bases and J by 0 bases, leaving 17 bases between them. Germline V gene data show CDR1 as SGHDN and CDR2 as FVKESK. CDR3 length equals 17 residues. CDR3 residues: CASSHRQSHRMNTEAFF. The CDR3 DNA follows: TGTGCCAGCAGCCATCGACAGTCCCATAGGATGAACACTGAAGCTTTCTTT.

This rearrangement joins TRBV7-2 to TRBJ2-1; D may be TRBD1 or TRBD2 (5 bases each). CDR3 length: 15 residues. The germline V gene has CDR1 SGHTA and CDR2 FQGNSA. Trimming took 8 bases from V and 1 from J, leaving 15 bases between them. As DNA, the CDR3 is TGTGCCAGCGGGAAAGGGTGGGGGTCCTACAATGAGCAGTTCTTC. It specifies CASGKGWGSYNEQFF.

The V call is TRBV10-3, the J call TRBJ2-6; D unresolved. Germline CDR1 is ENHRY and CDR2 is SYGVKD. The CDR3 has 13 amino acids. Trimming removed 10 bases from V and 1 base from J, with 8 bases in between. CDR3 residues: CATEDSGANVLTF. CDR3 coding DNA: TGTGCCACCGAAGATTCTGGGGCCAACGTCCTGACTTTC.

The V gene is TRBV29-1, the J gene TRBJ2-6, with 7 bases that match TRBD1. The CDR3 runs 17 residues. With V trimmed by 6 bases and J by 0 bases, 11 bases remained unmatched. Germline CDR1 SQVTM, CDR2 ANQGSEA. The CDR3 here is CSVPPGQVCSGANVLTF. CDR3 bases: TGCAGCGTCCCCCCCGGACAGGTGTGCTCTGGGGCCAACGTCCTGACTTTC. Looking up the rest from reference TRBV29-1 and TRBJ2-6 gives the full variable domain: SAVISQKPSRDICQRGTSLTIQCQVDSQVTMMFWYRQQPGQSLTLIATANQGSEATYESGFVIDKFPISRPNLTFSTLTVSNMSPEDSSIYLCSVPPGQVCSGANVLTFGAGSRLTVL.

The gene calls are TRBV20-1 and TRBJ1-1; the D is unclear. V dropped 5 bases and J dropped 1 base, with 8 bases sitting between them. This CDR3 spans 12 amino acids. Germline assignment: CDR1 DFQATT and CDR2 SNEGSKA (reference sequence). The CDR3 spells CSALDANTEAFF. DNA for the CDR3: TGCAGTGCTTTGGACGCGAACACTGAAGCTTTCTTT.

This clonotype was counted a few times. The V and J genes are TRBV7-2 and TRBJ1-1, with TRBD1 matching 10 bases. Germline CDR1 is SGHTA and CDR2 is FQGNSA. CDR3 length: 15 residues. Unmatched junction bases numbered 7, after V lost 4 bases and J lost 5 bases. CDR3 sequence: CASSSRQGARTEAFF. CDR3 in DNA: TGTGCCAGCAGCTCTCGACAGGGGGCGCGAACTGAAGCTTTCTTT.

This chain uses TRBV6-5 with TRBJ2-1; D unclear. V lost 2 bases and J lost 7, with 12 bases in between. The length of the CDR3 is 14 residues. From germline, CDR1 is MNHEY and CDR2 SVGAGI. CDR3 sequence: CASSYGRHTNEQFF. CDR3 in DNA: TGTGCCAGCAGTTACGGTCGTCACACTAATGAGCAGTTCTTC.

This clonotype came up many times. The chain carries TRBV6-1 and TRBJ1-1; 10 positions match TRBD1. Germline values: CDR1 MNHNS, CDR2 SASEGT. Trimming took 6 bases from V and 0 from J; bases not matched to a gene: 10. The CDR3 totals 17 residues. DNA of the CDR3: TGTGCCAGCAGGCGGACAGGGGGGGATAATCTGAACACTGAAGCTTTCTTT. It codes for CASRRTGGDNLNTEAFF.

In this sample, this clonotype turned up a few times. The chain uses TRBV19 and TRBJ1-2; D might be TRBD1 (5 bases). Germline V lookup: CDR1 LNHDA, CDR2 SQIVND (reference sequence). The ends were cut back, 5 bases at V and 1 base at J, with 8 bases in the middle. This CDR3 is built from 13 residues. The CDR3 protein is CASSAQGNYGYTF. CDR3 nucleotides: TGTGCCAGTAGTGCTCAGGGTAACTATGGCTACACCTTC. Drawing the rest from reference TRBV19 and TRBJ1-2, the complete variable domain is DGGITQSPKYLFRKEGQNVTLSCEQNLNHDAMYWYRQDPGQGLRLIYYSQIVNDFQKGDIAEGYSVSREKKESFPLTVTSAQKNPTAFYLCASSAQGNYGYTFGSGTRLTVV.

The chain joins TRBV10-3 to TRBJ1-1; D gene ambiguous. CDR1 is ENHRY, CDR2 SYGVKD, per germline. The CDR3 runs to 13 residues. Trimming took 2 bases from V and 3 from J, leaving 7 bases between them. Here the CDR3 DNA reads TGTGCCATCAGTGAGGAAAGGGACACTGAAGCTTTCTTT. It translates to CAISEERDTEAFF.

The chain is built from TRBV19 and TRBJ2-2; D is unresolved. Germline-derived CDR1 and CDR2 are LNHDA and SQIVND (reference sequence). Trimming pared 4 bases from V and 7 bases from J, leaving 10 bases between. The CDR3 loop spans 13 amino acids. The CDR3 sequence is CASSTVDIGELFF. Written as DNA, the CDR3 is TGTGCCAGTAGTACCGTCGACATCGGGGAGCTGTTTTTT.

This clonotype was seen only a few times. The V and J genes are TRBV10-3 and TRBJ2-5; 10 bases are a match to TRBD2. Germline lookup yields CDR1 ENHRY and CDR2 SYGVKD. After removal of 2 bases from V and 2 bases from J, the junction contained 11 bases not matched to a gene. The CDR3 runs 18 residues. Here the CDR3 reads CAISETETSGPIQETQYF. The CDR3 bases are TGTGCCATCAGTGAGACCGAGACTAGCGGGCCTATACAAGAGACCCAGTACTTC.

This clonotype was seen a few times. This chain joins TRBV20-1 and TRBJ2-1; possible D gene TRBD2, 6 bases. The CDR3 length is 16 residues. Trimming took off 0 bases at V and 0 bases at J, with 12 bases between the two ends. Germline V gene lookup returns CDR1 DFQATT and CDR2 SNEGSKA (reference sequence). The CDR3 reads CSARDLAGSSYNEQFF. CDR3 bases: TGCAGTGCTAGAGATCTTGCGGGGAGCTCCTACAATGAGCAGTTCTTC.

V is TRBV2 and J is TRBJ2-7, with D perhaps matching TRBD1 (6 bases). Germline V gives CDR1 SNHLY, CDR2 FYNNEI. V shed 7 bases and J shed 5 bases, with 18 bases lying between them. The CDR3 extends over 14 amino acids. CDR3 nucleotides: TGTGCCAGCATGCAGGGGTTGTGGTCCCACGAGCAGTACTTC. Residues: CASMQGLWSHEQYF.

A few counts support this clonotype. The V gene is TRBV5-5, the J gene TRBJ1-6; D not resolved. Per germline, CDR1 SGHKS and CDR2 YYEKEE (reference sequence). V gave up 2 bases and J gave up 3 bases, with 9 bases separating them. This CDR3 region has 15 residues. The chain's CDR3 is CASSFSRDYNSPLHF. CDR3 coding DNA: TGTGCCAGCAGCTTTTCTCGTGACTATAATTCACCCCTCCACTTT.

This clonotype was seen more than once but under ten times. The rearrangement links TRBV10-3 to TRBJ2-3; no firm D call. CDR1 and CDR2 (germline): ENHRY, SYGVKD. V was trimmed by 7 bases and J by 6 bases, leaving 11 bases between them. The CDR3 is 12 amino acids. In nucleotides, the CDR3 is TGTGCCATCAACGGGCCGTCCGATACGCAGTATTTT. Translation: CAINGPSDTQYF.

V is TRBV15 and J is TRBJ2-5; D is perhaps TRBD2 (5 bases). Germline V gene sequence: CDR1 LNHNV, CDR2 YYDKDF (reference sequence). The V gene lost 4 bases and the J gene lost 5 bases, with 8 bases spanning the gap. The CDR3 extends over 12 amino acids. This CDR3 reads CATSKVAETQYF. CDR3 in DNA: TGTGCCACCAGCAAGGTAGCGGAGACCCAGTACTTC. Full variable domain (outside the CDR3, taken from reference TRBV15 and TRBJ2-5): DAMVIQNPRYQVTQFGKPVTLSCSQTLNHNVMYWYQQKSSQAPKLLFHYYDKDFNNEADTPDNFQSRRPNTSFCFLDIRSPGLGDTAMYLCATSKVAETQYFGPGTRLLVL.

In this sample, this clonotype turned up many times. J is TRBJ2-5 and V is TRBV10-3; a possible D gene is TRBD2 (5 bases). V lost 4 bases and J 5 bases, leaving 8 bases between the germline ends. CDR1 and CDR2 from the germline V gene are ENHRY and SYGVKD. This CDR3 has 12 residues. The CDR3 is CAISGGEETQYF. The CDR3 DNA is TGTGCCATCAGTGGGGGAGAGGAGACCCAGTACTTC.

This sequence joins TRBV9 and TRBJ2-5; D is undetermined. Germline assignment: CDR1 SGDLS and CDR2 YYNGEE. V lost 3 bases and J lost 7, with 19 bases in between. The length of the CDR3 is 15 residues. This chain's CDR3 is CASSATAQIDATQYF. The CDR3 DNA reads TGTGCCAGCAGCGCGACGGCCCAAATCGACGCGACCCAGTACTTC.

In this sample, this clonotype turned up a few times. The chain combines TRBV5-1 with TRBJ2-1; D not certain. The CDR3 runs to 14 residues. Deletions cut 1 base from V and 6 bases from J, with 11 bases between. Germline lookup yields CDR1 SGHRS and CDR2 YFSETQ. CDR3 loop: CASSLLDSGNEQFF. DNA of the CDR3: TGCGCCAGCAGCTTGCTCGATTCAGGCAATGAGCAGTTCTTC.

The chain has TRBV3-1 and TRBJ2-2; perhaps TRBD2 as D (5 bases). Germline CDR1 reads LGHDT; CDR2 reads YNNKEL (reference sequence). The CDR3 has 13 residues. V dropped 1 base and J dropped 9 bases, with 9 bases sitting between them. This CDR3 is CASSQARGRELFF. The CDR3 bases are TGTGCCAGCAGCCAAGCCCGAGGGAGGGAGCTGTTTTTT. The entire variable domain, with the rest obtained from reference TRBV3-1 and TRBJ2-2, is as follows: DTAVSQTPKYLVTQMGNDKSIKCEQNLGHDTMYWYKQDSKKFLKIMFSYNNKELIINETVPNRFSPKSPDKAHLNLHINSLELGDSAVYFCASSQARGRELFFGEGSRLTVL.

The rearrangement links TRBV12-3 or TRBV12-4 to TRBJ1-1, with unresolved D. Deletions cut 5 bases from V and 5 bases from J, with 12 bases between. The CDR3 consists of 13 residues. CDR3 DNA sequence: TGTGCCAGCAGTGCGACCGGGAGGACTGAAGCTTTCTTT. Translation gives CASSATGRTEAFF.

This chain uses TRBV27 with TRBJ1-1; no firm D call. The V end was cut by 0 bases, the J end by 10 bases, with 9 bases between. Germline CDR1 is MNHEY and CDR2 is SMNVEV (reference sequence). The CDR3 covers 12 residues. Here the CDR3 reads CASSLSTAPAFF. Written as DNA, the CDR3 is TGTGCCAGCAGTTTATCGACCGCGCCAGCTTTCTTT.

This clonotype was seen once. This chain joins TRBV5-4 and TRBJ2-2; possibly TRBD2 for D (6 bases). Germline V lookup: CDR1 SGHNT, CDR2 YYREEE (reference sequence). CDR3 length: 20 residues. Trimming took off 0 bases at V and 1 base at J, with 22 bases between the two ends. The CDR3 sequence: CASSLVLVLLGGKNTGELFF. The CDR3 nucleotides read TGTGCCAGCAGCTTGGTCTTAGTTCTTCTGGGCGGGAAGAACACCGGGGAGCTGTTTTTT.